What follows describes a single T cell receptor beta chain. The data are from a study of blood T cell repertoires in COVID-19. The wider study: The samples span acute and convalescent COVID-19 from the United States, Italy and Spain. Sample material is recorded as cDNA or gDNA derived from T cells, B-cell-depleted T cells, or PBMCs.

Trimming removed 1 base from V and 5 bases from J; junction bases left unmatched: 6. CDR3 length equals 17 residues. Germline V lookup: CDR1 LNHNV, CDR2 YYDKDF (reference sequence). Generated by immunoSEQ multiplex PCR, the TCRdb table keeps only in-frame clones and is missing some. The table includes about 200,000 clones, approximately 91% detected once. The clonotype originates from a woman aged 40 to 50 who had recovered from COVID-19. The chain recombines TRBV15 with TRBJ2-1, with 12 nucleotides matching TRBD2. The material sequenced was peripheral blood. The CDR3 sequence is CATSRVRLAGDNNEQFF. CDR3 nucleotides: TGTGCCACCAGCAGAGTTCGACTAGCGGGAGATAACAATGAGCAGTTCTTC.